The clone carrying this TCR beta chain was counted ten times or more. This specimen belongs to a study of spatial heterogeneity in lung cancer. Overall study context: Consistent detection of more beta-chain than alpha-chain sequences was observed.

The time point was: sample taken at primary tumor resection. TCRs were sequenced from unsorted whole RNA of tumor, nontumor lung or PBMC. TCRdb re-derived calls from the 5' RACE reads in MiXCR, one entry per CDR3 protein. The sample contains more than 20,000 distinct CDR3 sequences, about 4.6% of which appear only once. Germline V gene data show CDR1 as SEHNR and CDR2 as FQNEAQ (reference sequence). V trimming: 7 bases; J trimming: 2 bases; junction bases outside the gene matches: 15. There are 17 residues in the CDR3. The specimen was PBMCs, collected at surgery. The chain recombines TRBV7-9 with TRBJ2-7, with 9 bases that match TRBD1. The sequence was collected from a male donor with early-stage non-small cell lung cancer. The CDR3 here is CASTLGGDRARAYEQYF. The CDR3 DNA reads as TGTGCCAGCACTCTCGGTGGGGACAGGGCTAGGGCCTACGAGCAGTACTTC.